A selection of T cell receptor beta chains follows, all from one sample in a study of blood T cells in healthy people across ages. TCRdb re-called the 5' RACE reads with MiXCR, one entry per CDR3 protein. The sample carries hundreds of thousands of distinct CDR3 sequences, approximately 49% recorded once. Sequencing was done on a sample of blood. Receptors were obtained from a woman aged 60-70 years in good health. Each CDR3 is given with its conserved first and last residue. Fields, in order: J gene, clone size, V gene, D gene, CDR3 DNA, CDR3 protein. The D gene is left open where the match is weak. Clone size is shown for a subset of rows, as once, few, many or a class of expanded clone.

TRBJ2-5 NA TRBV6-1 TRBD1 TGTGCCAGCAGTCAAGGGACAGCTCCCGCCGGAGAGACCCAGTACTTC CASSQGTAPAGETQYF
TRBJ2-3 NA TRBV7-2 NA TGTGCCAGCAGCTTAGCCAGTAGAGTCACAGATACGCAGTATTTT CASSLASRVTDTQYF
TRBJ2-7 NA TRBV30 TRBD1 TGTGCCTGGGGGCTTGGGACAGTCTACGAGCAGTACTTC CAWGLGTVYEQYF
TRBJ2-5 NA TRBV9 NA TGTGCCAGCAGCGTAGGGTCTTCCCAAGAGACCCTGTACTTC CASSVGSSQETLYF
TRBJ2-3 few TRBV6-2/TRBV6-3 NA TGTGCCAGCAGGCGCGACGCAACAGATACGCAGTATTTT CASRRDATDTQYF
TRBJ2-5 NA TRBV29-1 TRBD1 TGCAGCGCCCTAGCAGGGGGCGAAGAGACCCAGTACTTC CSALAGGEETQYF
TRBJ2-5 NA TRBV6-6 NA TGTGCCAGCAGCCCACTAGACTTTGTGAAGACCCAGTACTTC CASSPLDFVKTQYF
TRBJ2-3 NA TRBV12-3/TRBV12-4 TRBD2 TGTGCCAGCAGTTTCGGGGGAGGGCCTGCAGATACGCAGTATTTT CASSFGGGPADTQYF
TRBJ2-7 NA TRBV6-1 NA TGTGCCAGCAGTGAACTGGGCTACGAGCAGTACTTC CASSELGYEQYF
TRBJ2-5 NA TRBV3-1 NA TGTGCCAGCAGCCGCTCAGGGGTCCAAGAGACCCAGTACTTC CASSRSGVQETQYF
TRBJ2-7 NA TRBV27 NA TGTGCCAGCAGTTTAGACGGGAGAGGCTTTTACGAGCAGTACTTC CASSLDGRGFYEQYF
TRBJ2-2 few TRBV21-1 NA TGTGCCAGCAGCACGACAGGGGATAATTTGGACACCGGGGAGCTGTTTTTT CASSTTGDNLDTGELFF
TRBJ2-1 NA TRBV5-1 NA TGCGCCAGCAGCTTGGTAAGCGGGTCAATGTACAATGAGCAGTTCTTC CASSLVSGSMYNEQFF
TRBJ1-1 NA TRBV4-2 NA TGTGCCAGCAGCCAAGATCCTCCACAGCCGACTCTGGGCACTGAAGCTTTCTTT CASSQDPPQPTLGTEAFF